This TCR beta chain is drawn from a study of blood T cell repertoires in COVID-19. Points on this clone: This is likely an artifact of a read error, given a far larger clone one base away.

Assay: immunoSEQ multiplex PCR; the TCRdb copy retains only in-frame clones and omits some. The table has 200,000 to 250,000 clones, approximately 84% seen once; the top ten hold less than 8%. The germline V gene has CDR1 MNHEY and CDR2 SMNVEV (reference sequence). This CDR3 is built from 16 residues. V was clipped by 3 bases and J by 6 bases, with 18 bases between them. The sequence was collected from a woman aged 50 to 60 with active or convalescent COVID-19. The V call is TRBV27, the J call TRBJ1-5; TRBD1 might be the D (5 bases). Input material: peripheral blood. CDR3: CASSFSLGDGGQPQHF. CDR3 bases: TGTGCCAGCAGTTTTTCGTTAGGGGACGGGGGTCAGCCCCAGCATTTT.